The next 15 T cell receptor beta chains were all read from a single sample in a study of yellow fever vaccine responses in identical twins. TCRdb reprocessed the RT-PCR reads with MiXCR, giving one entry per CDR3 protein. The sample includes 20,000 to 25,000 distinct CDR3 sequences, 60% to 80% of them seen just once. The sample was T cells from blood (PBMCs), unsorted or a sorted subset (not recorded which), taken before or after yellow fever vaccination (not recorded which). The source is a woman between 18 and 29 years old who received the yellow fever vaccine.

The chain is built from TRBV3-1 and TRBJ2-7, with 12 bases lining up with TRBD2. The CDR3 has 15 amino acids. Germline V gene sequence: CDR1 LGHDT, CDR2 YNNKEL (reference sequence). V shed 1 base, J shed 2 bases, and the junction held 0 bases outside the gene matches. The CDR3 reads CASSQGTSGTYEQYF. CDR3 bases: TGTGCCAGCAGCCAAGGGACTAGCGGGACCTACGAGCAGTACTTC.

The rearrangement links TRBV29-1 to TRBJ1-2; 9 nucleotides align to TRBD1. V shed 7 bases, J shed 6 bases, and the junction held 9 bases outside the gene matches. The germline CDR1 and CDR2 sequences are SQVTM and ANQGSEA. The CDR3 sequence is 13 residues long. In DNA form, the CDR3 reads TGCAGCGCCCACTCCCGGGACAGGGATGGCTACACCTTC. Translation: CSAHSRDRDGYTF.

A few counts support this clonotype. V and J are TRBV11-2 and TRBJ2-7; D gene unclear. From germline, CDR1 is SGHAT and CDR2 FQNNGV. CDR3 length equals 15 residues. Trimming took 5 bases from V and 2 from J, leaving 16 bases between them. The CDR3 DNA sequence: TGTGCCAGCAGCGCCCGTGGCCAGCGACCCTACGAGCAGTACTTC. Translated: CASSARGQRPYEQYF.

This clonotype was detected only a few times. The chain links TRBV2 to TRBJ2-1, with 8 bases fitting TRBD1. J gave up 9 bases and V 4 bases, and 8 bases lay outside the gene matches. There are 14 residues in the CDR3. CDR1 is SNHLY, CDR2 FYNNEI, per germline. CDR3 protein: CASSVGTGQPEQFF. The CDR3 DNA reads as TGTGCCAGCAGTGTTGGGACAGGCCAGCCTGAGCAGTTCTTC.

The V and J genes are TRBV11-3 and TRBJ2-1; D is unresolved. The V end was cut by 8 bases, the J end by 8 bases, with 19 bases between. CDR1 and CDR2 (germline): SGHNT, YENEEA. This CDR3 contains 14 residues. The CDR3 loop reads CASSLRAHSDEQFF. CDR3 sequence (DNA): TGTGCCAGCTCTCTCCGGGCCCACAGCGATGAGCAGTTCTTC.

In this sample, this clonotype turned up once. The chain has TRBV11-3 and TRBJ2-1, with D maybe TRBD2 (7 bases). V shed 5 bases and J shed 9 bases, with 17 bases lying between them. Germline CDR1 SGHNT, CDR2 YENEEA. The CDR3 runs to 14 residues. CDR3 sequence reads: CASSSSAGAGEQFF. The CDR3 DNA follows: TGTGCCAGCAGCAGCTCGGCGGGGGCCGGTGAGCAGTTCTTC. Together with reference TRBV11-3 and TRBJ2-1, the CDR3 gives the full variable domain: EAGVVQSPRYKIIEKKQPVAFWCNPISGHNTLYWYLQNLGQGPELLIRYENEEAVDDSQLPKDRFSAERLKGVDSTLKIQPAELGDSAVYLCASSSSAGAGEQFFGPGTRLTVL.

The CDR3 region has the DNA TGTGCCAGCTCACCTGGAAACACCGGGGAGCTGTTTTTT. Amino acids: CASSPGNTGELFF. This chain uses TRBV18 with TRBJ2-2, with unresolved D. With 3 bases removed from V and 2 bases from J, the gap between germline ends came to 4 bases. CDR1 is KGHSH and CDR2 is LQKENI in the germline V gene. The CDR3 length is 13 residues.

J is TRBJ1-2 and V is TRBV20-1; D possibly corresponds to TRBD1 (5 bases). The CDR3 covers 13 residues. Germline lookup yields CDR1 DFQATT and CDR2 SNEGSKA (reference sequence). Trimming pared 0 bases from V and 7 bases from J, leaving 12 bases between. CDR3 sequence: CSARDVGTGGYTF. CDR3 nucleotides: TGCAGTGCTAGAGACGTTGGGACCGGTGGCTACACCTTC.

Note on this clonotype: A read error is likely, as this CDR3 ends without the conserved phenylalanine or tryptophan. This chain connects TRBV20-1 to TRBJ1-2; no clear D gene. From germline, CDR1 is DFQATT and CDR2 SNEGSKA (reference sequence). The CDR3 is made up of 11 amino acids. V shed 0 bases and J shed 6 bases, with 5 bases lying between them. Here the CDR3 DNA reads TGCAGTGCTAGAGACGCCGATGGCTACACCCTC. This encodes CSARDADGYTL.

The chain employs TRBV18 and TRBJ2-1, with 9 bases matching TRBD1. The length of the CDR3 is 15 residues. Germline assignment: CDR1 KGHSH and CDR2 LQKENI. The J segment lost 4 bases and the V segment lost 2 bases, leaving 3 bases of the junction unmatched. The CDR3 nucleotides read TGTGCCAGCTCACCAGGGACAGGGAGTTACAATGAGCAGTTCTTC. This codes for CASSPGTGSYNEQFF.

The chain has TRBV12-3 or TRBV12-4 and TRBJ2-1; D ambiguous. This CDR3 has 13 amino acids. V shed 6 bases and J shed 7 bases, with 13 bases lying between them. CDR3 coding DNA: TGTGCCAGCAGCGAAGCTAGGCTTAATGAGCAGTTCTTC. It yields the protein CASSEARLNEQFF.

This clonotype was detected only once. This rearrangement joins TRBV12-3 or TRBV12-4 to TRBJ2-3, with D unclear. The CDR3 runs to 13 residues. V was pared by 0 bases and J by 0 bases, with 1 base between. The CDR3 coding sequence is TGTGCCAGCAGTTTAGCGAGCACAGATACGCAGTATTTT. Protein product: CASSLASTDTQYF.

The chain recombines TRBV29-1 with TRBJ1-5; 9 bases fit TRBD1. The germline V gene has CDR1 SQVTM and CDR2 ANQGSEA. The CDR3 has 14 amino acids. The V segment lost 6 bases and the J segment 4 bases; nucleotides outside the gene matches: 7. The CDR3 region is CSVRTGAVNQPQHF. CDR3 sequence (DNA): TGCAGCGTCCGGACAGGGGCCGTGAATCAGCCCCAGCATTTT.

The chain couples TRBV29-1 to TRBJ1-1; D is perhaps TRBD1 (6 bases). This CDR3 comprises 13 residues. Per the germline V gene, CDR1 is SQVTM and CDR2 is ANQGSEA. V was clipped by 1 base and J by 1 base, with 7 bases between them. CDR3 DNA: TGCAGCGTTGAAGGGGACACGAACACTGAAGCTTTCTTT. It is translated as CSVEGDTNTEAFF. Based on the CDR3 plus reference TRBV29-1 and TRBJ1-1, the full variable domain is SAVISQKPSRDICQRGTSLTIQCQVDSQVTMMFWYRQQPGQSLTLIATANQGSEATYESGFVIDKFPISRPNLTFSTLTVSNMSPEDSSIYLCSVEGDTNTEAFFGQGTRLTVV.

The chain recombines TRBV15 with TRBJ2-7; a weak D match, TRBD2 (5 bases). The ends were cut back, 1 base at V and 7 bases at J, with 20 bases in the middle. From germline, CDR1 is LNHNV and CDR2 YYDKDF (reference sequence). The CDR3 is made up of 16 amino acids. CDR3 coding DNA: TGTGCCACCAGCAGAGTGGCCCTGGAGTTCGGGGTAGAGCAGTACTTC. Translation gives CATSRVALEFGVEQYF.